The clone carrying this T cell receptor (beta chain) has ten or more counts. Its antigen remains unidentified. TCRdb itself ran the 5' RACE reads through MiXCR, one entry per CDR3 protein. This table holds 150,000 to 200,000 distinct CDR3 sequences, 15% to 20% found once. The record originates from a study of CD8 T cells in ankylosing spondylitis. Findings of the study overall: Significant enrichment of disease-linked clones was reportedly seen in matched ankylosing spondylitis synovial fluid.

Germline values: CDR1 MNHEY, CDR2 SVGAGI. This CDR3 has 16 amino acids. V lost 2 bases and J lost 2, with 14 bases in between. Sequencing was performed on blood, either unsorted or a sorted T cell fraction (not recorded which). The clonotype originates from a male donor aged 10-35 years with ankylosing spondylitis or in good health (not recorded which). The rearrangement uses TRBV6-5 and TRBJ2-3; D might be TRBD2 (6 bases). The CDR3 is CASSYKAGAPTDTQYF. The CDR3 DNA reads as TGTGCCAGCAGTTACAAAGCGGGTGCCCCCACAGATACGCAGTATTTT.